This T cell receptor beta chain was recorded in a study of shared clonotypes between healthy human individuals. Overall study results and limits: In contrast to clonotypes shared by all four donors, non-shared clonotypes had lower generation probabilities.

To note about this clone: The target antigen is unknown.

A deep-level run was used for the assay. Genomic DNA of every subset was divided equally among multiple immunoSEQ plates. Generated by immunoSEQ multiplex PCR, the TCRdb table keeps only in-frame clones and is missing some. The sample includes around 370,000 clones, approximately 96% of them seen just once. In germline, CDR1 is SGHTA, CDR2 FQGNSA. The trim removed 6 bases at V and 8 bases at J, leaving 8 bases unmatched. The CDR3 contains 15 residues. Only Caucasian adults living in Nashville, Tennessee made up the donor group. Sequenced input: memory CD8+ T cells sorted from blood. The subset: CD45RO+ cells pooled with CCR7-negative TemRA cells. The rearrangement joins TRBV7-2 to TRBJ2-1, with TRBD2 matching over 12 bases. This TCR was recovered from a man aged 25-45 years in good health. Written as DNA, the CDR3 is TGTGCCAGCAGTTCCGGGACTAGCGGGCCTTATGAGCAGTTCTTC. Its translation: CASSSGTSGPYEQFF.